These 4 T cell receptor beta chains were all obtained from the same sample, sequenced in a study of cytomegalovirus exposure and HLA in healthy donors. With 60 Vbeta and 13 Jbeta primers, the PCR was carried out. The table came from immunoSEQ multiplex PCR; TCRdb's copy has only in-frame clones and leaves some out. The data show approximately 120,000 clones, and the top ten clones hold about 2%. The sample comprised PBMCs. These receptors were taken from a man aged 40-49 years in good health and CMV-seronegative.

This chain joins TRBV6-5 and TRBJ2-3; TRBD1 might be the D (5 bases). Germline V gives CDR1 MNHEY, CDR2 SVGAGI. The CDR3 contains 13 residues. Trimming took off 2 bases at V and 6 bases at J, with 9 bases between the two ends. CDR3 loop: CASSYDSYDTQYF. CDR3 sequence (DNA): TGTGCCAGCAGTTACGACAGCTATGATACGCAGTATTTT.

The chain carries TRBV19 and TRBJ1-1, with 8 bases fitting TRBD1. V shed 4 bases and J 4 bases; nucleotides not matched to a gene: 2. From germline, CDR1 is LNHDA and CDR2 SQIVND (reference sequence). There are 13 residues in the CDR3. The CDR3 spells CASSTDRGTEAFF. The CDR3, as DNA: TGTGCCAGTAGTACCGACAGGGGCACTGAAGCTTTCTTT.

This chain links TRBV6-5 with TRBJ2-1; D might be TRBD2 (5 bases). V lost 6 bases, J lost 7 bases, and 16 bases lay in between. Germline V CDR1 and CDR2: MNHEY, SVGAGI. The CDR3 totals 14 residues. DNA for the CDR3: TGTGCCAGCAGCTGGGGATTCAGCGGAAATGAGCAGTTCTTC. It translates to CASSWGFSGNEQFF.

J is TRBJ1-1 and V is TRBV10-3; TRBD1 agrees at 8 bases. The V gene end was trimmed by 6 bases and the J gene end by 2 bases; junction bases not matched to a gene: 5. The V gene's germline CDR1 is ENHRY and CDR2 SYGVKD. The CDR3 covers 14 residues. The CDR3 spells CAIRKDRGNTEAFF. Here the CDR3 DNA reads TGTGCCATCAGGAAAGACAGGGGAAACACTGAAGCTTTCTTT.